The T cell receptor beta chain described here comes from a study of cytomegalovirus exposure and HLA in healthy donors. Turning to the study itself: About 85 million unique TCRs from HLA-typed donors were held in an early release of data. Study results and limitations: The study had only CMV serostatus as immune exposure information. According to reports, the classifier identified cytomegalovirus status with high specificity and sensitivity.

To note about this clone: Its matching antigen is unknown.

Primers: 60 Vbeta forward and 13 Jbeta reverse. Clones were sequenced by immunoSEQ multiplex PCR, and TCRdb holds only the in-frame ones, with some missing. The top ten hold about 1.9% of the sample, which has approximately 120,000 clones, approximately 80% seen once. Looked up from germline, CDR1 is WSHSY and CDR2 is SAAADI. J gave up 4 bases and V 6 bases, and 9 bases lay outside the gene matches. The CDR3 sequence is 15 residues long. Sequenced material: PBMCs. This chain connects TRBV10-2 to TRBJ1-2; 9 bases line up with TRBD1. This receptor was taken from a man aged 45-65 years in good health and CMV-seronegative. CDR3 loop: CASSGTGGGPYGYTF. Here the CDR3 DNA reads TGCGCCAGCAGCGGAACAGGGGGCGGCCCCTATGGCTACACCTTC.